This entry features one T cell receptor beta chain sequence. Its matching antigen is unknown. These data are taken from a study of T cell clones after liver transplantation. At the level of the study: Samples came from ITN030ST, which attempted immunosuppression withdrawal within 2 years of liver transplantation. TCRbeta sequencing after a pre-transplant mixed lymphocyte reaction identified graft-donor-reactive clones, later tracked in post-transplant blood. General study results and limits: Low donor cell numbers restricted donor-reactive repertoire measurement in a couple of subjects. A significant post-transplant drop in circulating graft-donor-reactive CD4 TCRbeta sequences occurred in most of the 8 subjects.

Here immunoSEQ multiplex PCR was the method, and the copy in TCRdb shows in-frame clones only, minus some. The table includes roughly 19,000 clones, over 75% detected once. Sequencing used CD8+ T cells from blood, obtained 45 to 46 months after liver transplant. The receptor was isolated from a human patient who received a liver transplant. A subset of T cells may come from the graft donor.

CDR3 coding DNA: TGTGCCAGCAGCGCGACAGTTTTTCCTGAAGCTTTCTTT. Protein sequence: CASSATVFPEAFF. The chain links TRBV7-9 to TRBJ1-1, with a tentative D call TRBD1 (5 bases). V was cut by 5 bases and J by 6 bases, with 13 bases left in between. The CDR3 is made up of 13 amino acids. Germline V gene data show CDR1 as SEHNR and CDR2 as FQNEAQ (reference sequence).